This TCR beta chain was sequenced during a study of control samples from healthy donors and cancer patients. The junction had 4 bases not matched to a gene; V was cut back by 4 bases and J by 5 bases. The CDR3 totals 14 residues. Germline-derived CDR1 and CDR2 are SGHDT and YYEEEE. The table came from immunoSEQ multiplex PCR; TCRdb's copy has only in-frame clones and leaves some out. Among 230,000 or so clones listed, about 94% were seen once. The sample consisted of blood. The TCR sequence derives from a man in his fifties or sixties in good health. The genes are TRBV5-6 and TRBJ1-1; 11 bases are a match to TRBD1. The CDR3 loop is CASSVGTGGTEAFF. The CDR3, as DNA: TGTGCCAGCAGCGTGGGGACAGGGGGGACTGAAGCTTTCTTT.